The next 9 T cell receptor beta chains were all read from a single sample in a study of technical replicates of blood from several donors. Here immunoSEQ multiplex PCR was the method, and the copy in TCRdb shows in-frame clones only, minus some. There are some 70,000 clones in the sample; nearly 98% occur only once, and around 0.3% lies in the top ten. The sequencing sample was made of T cells isolated from PBMCs. These receptors were taken from a human donor in good health.

This CDR3 reads CASSRLLAGQYNEQFF. In nucleotides, the CDR3 is TGCGCCAGCAGCCGCCTTCTAGCGGGCCAGTACAATGAGCAGTTCTTC. The gene calls are TRBV4-1 and TRBJ2-1; TRBD2 agrees at 8 bases. Trimming removed 4 bases from V and 4 bases from J; junction bases left unmatched: 9. The length of the CDR3 is 16 residues. Germline loops: CDR1 MGHRA, CDR2 YSYEKL.

This clone is a singleton in its sample. This chain joins TRBV5-1 and TRBJ2-3; D ambiguous. This CDR3 comprises 16 residues. The V gene lost 0 bases and the J gene lost 0 bases, with 11 bases spanning the gap. Germline loops: CDR1 SGHRS, CDR2 YFSETQ. This chain's CDR3 is CASSLALGTSTDTQYF. In nucleotides, the CDR3 is TGCGCCAGCAGCTTGGCCCTAGGTACTAGCACAGATACGCAGTATTTT.

The CDR3 DNA reads TGTGCCAGCATAATGGGACAGGGGGCGCAAAAACTGTTTTTT. It specifies CASIMGQGAQKLFF. The V gene is TRBV2, the J gene TRBJ1-4; 12 nucleotides agree with TRBD1. The germline CDR1 and CDR2 sequences are SNHLY and FYNNEI. The CDR3 is 14 amino acids. Trimming took 7 bases from V and 9 from J; bases not matched to a gene: 6. Using reference TRBV2 and TRBJ1-4 for the parts outside the CDR3, the full variable domain is EPEVTQTPSHQVTQMGQEVILRCVPISNHLYFYWYRQILGQKVEFLVSFYNNEISEKSEIFDDQFSVERPDGSNFTLKIRSTKLEDSAMYFCASIMGQGAQKLFFGSGTQLSVL.

J is TRBJ2-1 and V is TRBV5-6, with TRBD2 identical over 7 bases. The V gene end was trimmed by 0 bases and the J gene end by 0 bases; junction bases not matched to a gene: 6. Germline V lookup: CDR1 SGHDT, CDR2 YYEEEE. This CDR3 contains 17 residues. The CDR3 loop reads CASSLVLAVSSYNEQFF. The CDR3 coding sequence is TGTGCCAGCAGCTTGGTGCTAGCGGTGAGCTCCTACAATGAGCAGTTCTTC.

This rearrangement joins TRBV7-9 to TRBJ2-7; D perhaps matches TRBD2 (5 bases). This CDR3 is 13 amino acids long. V was cut by 3 bases and J by 5 bases, with 11 bases left in between. CDR1 is SEHNR and CDR2 is FQNEAQ in the germline V gene (reference sequence). The CDR3 DNA is TGTGCCAGCAGCTTCTCCGGGAACCACGAGCAGTACTTC. Protein sequence: CASSFSGNHEQYF.

The J gene is TRBJ2-1, the V gene TRBV6-1; no firm D call. This CDR3 region has 13 residues. Trimming cost V 1 base and J 6 bases, with 7 bases left between them. Germline V CDR1 and CDR2: MNHNS, SASEGT. In DNA, the CDR3 is TGTGCCAGCAGTGAAGGCCAACTCAATGAGCAGTTCTTC. Its translation is CASSEGQLNEQFF.

The chain is built from TRBV15 and TRBJ2-2; D is uncertain. The CDR3 is 13 residues long. Trimming removed 4 bases at V and 3 bases at J, with 6 bases between. Germline CDR1 LNHNV, CDR2 YYDKDF (reference sequence). CDR3 amino acids: CATSIQYTGELFF. For the CDR3, the DNA is TGTGCCACCAGCATACAGTACACCGGGGAGCTGTTTTTT.

V usage is TRBV9 and J usage is TRBJ1-6; the D is unclear. V was pared by 3 bases and J by 10 bases, with 14 bases between. The CDR3 extends over 14 amino acids. The germline CDR1 and CDR2 sequences are SGDLS and YYNGEE. CDR3 protein: CASSALGPASPLHF. For the CDR3, the DNA is TGTGCCAGCAGCGCGCTAGGTCCGGCATCACCCCTCCACTTT.

The sample holds a few counts of this clone. This chain uses TRBV12-5 with TRBJ2-5, with 9 bases matching TRBD2. With V trimmed by 1 base and J by 4 bases, 4 bases remained unmatched. In germline, CDR1 is LGHNT, CDR2 FRNRAP. The CDR3 runs to 15 residues. The DNA for the CDR3 is TGTGCTAGTGGTTTGGGGAGCGGGGGGTCAGAGACCCAGTACTTC. This translates into CASGLGSGGSETQYF.